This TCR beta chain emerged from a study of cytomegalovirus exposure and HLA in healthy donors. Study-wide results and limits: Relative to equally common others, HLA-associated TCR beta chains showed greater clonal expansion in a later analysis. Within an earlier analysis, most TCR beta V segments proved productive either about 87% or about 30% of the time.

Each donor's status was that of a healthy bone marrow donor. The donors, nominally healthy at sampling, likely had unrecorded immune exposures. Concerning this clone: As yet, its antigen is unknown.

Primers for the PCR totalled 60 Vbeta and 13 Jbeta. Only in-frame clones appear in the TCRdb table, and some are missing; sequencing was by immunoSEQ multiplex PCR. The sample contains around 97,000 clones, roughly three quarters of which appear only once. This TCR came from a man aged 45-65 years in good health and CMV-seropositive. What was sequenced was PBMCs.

For the CDR3, the DNA is TGTGCCAGTAGTTCCTACCCCTTCACTAGCGGTTCCCAAGAGACCCAGTACTTC. Translation gives CASSSYPFTSGSQETQYF. The V call is TRBV19, the J call TRBJ2-5; 8 bases map to TRBD2. The ends lost 5 bases at V and 1 base at J; junction bases unmatched: 15. CDR3 length: 18 residues. CDR1 LNHDA and CDR2 SQIVND come from the germline V gene (reference sequence).